This T cell receptor (beta chain) was recovered during a study of T-cell reconstitution after alpha-beta-depleted transplantation in children. Study observations and caveats: Some patients showed high day-60 TCRbeta diversity, which derived from surviving recipient T cells and thymic progenitors.

A library of TCRbeta sequences, prepared with unique molecular identifiers, was generated. MiXCR, applied by TCRdb to the PCR reads, yields one record per CDR3 protein. The sample lists 350,000 to 500,000 distinct CDR3 sequences; 43% were seen once. Concerning this clonotype itself: Its matching antigen is unknown.

The V segment lost 2 bases and the J segment 2 bases; nucleotides outside the gene matches: 6. Per the germline V gene, CDR1 is MNHEY and CDR2 is SVGAGI. The CDR3 sequence is 15 residues long. This specimen was PBMCs, taken before TCRalphabeta/CD19-depleted stem cell transplant. The chain couples TRBV6-5 to TRBJ2-7; 7 positions match TRBD2. The sequence came from a girl aged 2 to 9 with aplastic anemia, due to receive a stem cell transplant. In DNA form, the CDR3 reads TGTGCCAGCAGTTACGCTCTAGCGGCTACCTACGAGCAGTACTTC. Protein: CASSYALAATYEQYF.